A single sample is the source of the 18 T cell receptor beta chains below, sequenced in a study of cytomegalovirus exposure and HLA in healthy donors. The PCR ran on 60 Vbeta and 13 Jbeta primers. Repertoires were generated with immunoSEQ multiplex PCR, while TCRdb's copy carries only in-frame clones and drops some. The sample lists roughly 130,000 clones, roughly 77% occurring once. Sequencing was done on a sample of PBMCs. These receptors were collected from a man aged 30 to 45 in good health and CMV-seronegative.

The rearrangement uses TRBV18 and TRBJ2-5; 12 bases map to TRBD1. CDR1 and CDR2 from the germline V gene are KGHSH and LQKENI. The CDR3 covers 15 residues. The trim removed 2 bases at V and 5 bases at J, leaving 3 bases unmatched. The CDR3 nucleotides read TGTGCCAGCTCACCAGGGACAGGGGGCGTGGAGACCCAGTACTTC. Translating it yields CASSPGTGGVETQYF.

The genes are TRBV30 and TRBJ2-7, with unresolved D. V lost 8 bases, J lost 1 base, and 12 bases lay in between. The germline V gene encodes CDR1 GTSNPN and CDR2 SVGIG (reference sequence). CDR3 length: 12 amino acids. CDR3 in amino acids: CAASDISYEQYF. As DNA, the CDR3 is TGTGCCGCCTCAGATATTTCCTACGAGCAGTACTTC. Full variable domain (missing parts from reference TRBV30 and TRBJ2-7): SQTIHQWPATLVQPVGSPLSLECTVEGTSNPNLYWYRQAAGRGLQLLFYSVGIGQISSEVPQNLSASRPQDRQFILSSKKLLLSDSGFYLCAASDISYEQYFGPGTRLTVT.

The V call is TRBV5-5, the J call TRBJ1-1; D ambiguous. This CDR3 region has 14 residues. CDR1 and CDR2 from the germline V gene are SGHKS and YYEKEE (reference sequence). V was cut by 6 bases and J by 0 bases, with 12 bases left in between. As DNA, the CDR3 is TGTGCCAGCACGATCGGGAGCTTGAACACTGAAGCTTTCTTT. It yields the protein CASTIGSLNTEAFF.

CDR3 protein: CASSPPSLETQYF. CDR3 bases: TGTGCCAGCTCACCACCGTCGTTGGAGACCCAGTACTTC. This chain uses TRBV18 with TRBJ2-5; no clear D. V gave up 0 bases and J gave up 5 bases, with 7 bases separating them. The CDR3 length is 13 residues. Germline V CDR1 and CDR2: KGHSH, LQKENI. The entire variable domain, with the rest obtained from reference TRBV18 and TRBJ2-5, is as follows: NAGVMQNPRHLVRRRGQEARLRCSPMKGHSHVYWYRQLPEEGLKFMVYLQKENIIDESGMPKERFSAEFPKEGPSILRIQQVVRGDSAAYFCASSPPSLETQYFGPGTRLLVL.

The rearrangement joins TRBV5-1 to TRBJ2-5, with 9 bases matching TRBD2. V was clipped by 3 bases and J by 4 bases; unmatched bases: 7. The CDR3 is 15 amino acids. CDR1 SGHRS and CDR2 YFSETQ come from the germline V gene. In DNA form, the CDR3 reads TGCGCCAGCAGCTCCGGGACTAGCCTTCGAGAGACCCAGTACTTC. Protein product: CASSSGTSLRETQYF.

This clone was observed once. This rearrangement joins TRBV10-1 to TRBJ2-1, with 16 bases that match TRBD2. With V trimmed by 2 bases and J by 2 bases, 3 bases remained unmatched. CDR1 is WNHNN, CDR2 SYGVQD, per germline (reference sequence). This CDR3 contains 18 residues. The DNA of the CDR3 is TGCGCCAGCAGTGAGGGGACTAGCGGGAGGGCCACCTACAATGAGCAGTTCTTC. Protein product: CASSEGTSGRATYNEQFF.

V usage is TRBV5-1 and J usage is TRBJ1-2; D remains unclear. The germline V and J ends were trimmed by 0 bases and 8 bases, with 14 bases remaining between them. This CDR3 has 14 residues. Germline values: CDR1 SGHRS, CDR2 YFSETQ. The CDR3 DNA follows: TGCGCCAGCAGCTTGGAGGTGGGGAGGCTCGGCTACACCTTC. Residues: CASSLEVGRLGYTF.

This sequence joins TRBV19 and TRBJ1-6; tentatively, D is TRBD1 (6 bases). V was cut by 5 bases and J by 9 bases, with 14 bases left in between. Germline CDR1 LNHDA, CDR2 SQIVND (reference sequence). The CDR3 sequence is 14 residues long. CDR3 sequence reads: CASSSVPRGSPLHF. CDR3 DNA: TGTGCCAGTAGTTCCGTTCCCAGGGGTTCACCCCTCCACTTT.

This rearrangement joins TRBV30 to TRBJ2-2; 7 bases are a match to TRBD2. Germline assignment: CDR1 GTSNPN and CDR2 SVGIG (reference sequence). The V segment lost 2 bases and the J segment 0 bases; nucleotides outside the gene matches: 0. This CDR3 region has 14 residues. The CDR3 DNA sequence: TGTGCCTGGAGTAGCGGGGCGAACACCGGGGAGCTGTTTTTT. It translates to CAWSSGANTGELFF.

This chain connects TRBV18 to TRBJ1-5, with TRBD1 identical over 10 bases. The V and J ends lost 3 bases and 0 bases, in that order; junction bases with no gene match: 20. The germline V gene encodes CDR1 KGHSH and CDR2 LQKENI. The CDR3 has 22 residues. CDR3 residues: CASSPLGTGEEVKVCSNQPQHF. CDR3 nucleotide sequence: TGTGCCAGCTCACCCTTGGGGACAGGGGAAGAGGTTAAGGTTTGTAGCAATCAGCCCCAGCATTTT.

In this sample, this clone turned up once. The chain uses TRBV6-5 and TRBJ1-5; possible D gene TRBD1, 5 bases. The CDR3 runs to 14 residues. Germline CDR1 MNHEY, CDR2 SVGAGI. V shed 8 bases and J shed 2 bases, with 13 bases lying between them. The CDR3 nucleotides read TGTGCCAGCGGGGGGGGGTGGGGCAATCAGCCCCAGCATTTT. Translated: CASGGGWGNQPQHF.

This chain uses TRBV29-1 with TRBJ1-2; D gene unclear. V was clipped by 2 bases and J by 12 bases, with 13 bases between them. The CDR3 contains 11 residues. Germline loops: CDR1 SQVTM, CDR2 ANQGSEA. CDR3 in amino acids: CSVESVPGHTF. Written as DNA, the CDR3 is TGCAGCGTTGAATCGGTTCCTGGTCACACCTTC.

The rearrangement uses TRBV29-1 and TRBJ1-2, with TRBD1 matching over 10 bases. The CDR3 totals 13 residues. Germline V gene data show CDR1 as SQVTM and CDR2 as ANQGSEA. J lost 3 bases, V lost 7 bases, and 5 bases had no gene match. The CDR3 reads CSATGTGDYGYTF. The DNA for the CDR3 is TGCAGCGCCACCGGGACAGGGGACTATGGCTACACCTTC.

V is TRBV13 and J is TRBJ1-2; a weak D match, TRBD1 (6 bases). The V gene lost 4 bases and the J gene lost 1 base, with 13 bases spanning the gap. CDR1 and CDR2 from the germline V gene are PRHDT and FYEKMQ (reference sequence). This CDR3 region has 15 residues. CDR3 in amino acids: CASSSYRVDNYGYTF. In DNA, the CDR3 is TGTGCCAGCAGCTCTTACAGGGTTGATAACTATGGCTACACCTTC.

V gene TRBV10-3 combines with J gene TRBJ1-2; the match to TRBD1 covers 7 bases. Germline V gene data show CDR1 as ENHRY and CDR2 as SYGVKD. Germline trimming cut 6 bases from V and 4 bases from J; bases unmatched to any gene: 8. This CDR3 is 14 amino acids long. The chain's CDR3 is CAISEMRDSYGYTF. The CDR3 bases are TGTGCCATCAGCGAAATGCGGGACAGCTATGGCTACACCTTC.

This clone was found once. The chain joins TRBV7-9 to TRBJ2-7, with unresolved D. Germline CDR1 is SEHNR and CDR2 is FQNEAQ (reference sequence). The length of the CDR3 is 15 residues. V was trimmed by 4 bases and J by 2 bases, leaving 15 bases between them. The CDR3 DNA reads TGTGCCAGCAGCTCCGCCCTGACCAGGCCCTACGAGCAGTACTTC. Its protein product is CASSSALTRPYEQYF.

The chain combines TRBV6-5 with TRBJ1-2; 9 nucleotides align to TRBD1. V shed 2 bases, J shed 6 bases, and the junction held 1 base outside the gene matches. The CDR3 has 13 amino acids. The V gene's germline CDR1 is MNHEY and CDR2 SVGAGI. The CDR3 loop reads CASSYRDRDGYTF. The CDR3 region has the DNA TGTGCCAGCAGTTACCGGGACAGGGATGGCTACACCTTC.

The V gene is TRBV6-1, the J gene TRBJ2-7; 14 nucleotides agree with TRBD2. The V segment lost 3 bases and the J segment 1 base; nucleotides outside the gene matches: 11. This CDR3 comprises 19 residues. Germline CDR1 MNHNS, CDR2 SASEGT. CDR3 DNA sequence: TGTGCCAGCAGTGACCAGCCGGGACTAGCGGGAGTAGGGTCCTACGAGCAGTACTTC. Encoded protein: CASSDQPGLAGVGSYEQYF.